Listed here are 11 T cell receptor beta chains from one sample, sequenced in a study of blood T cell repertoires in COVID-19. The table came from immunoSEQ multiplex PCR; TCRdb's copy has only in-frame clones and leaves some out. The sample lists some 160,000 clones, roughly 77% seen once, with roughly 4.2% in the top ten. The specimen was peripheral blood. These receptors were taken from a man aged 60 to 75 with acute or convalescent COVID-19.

In DNA form, the CDR3 reads TGTGCCAGCAGTTTAGACAGGAACACCGGGGAGCTGTTTTTT. Its translation is CASSLDRNTGELFF. The gene calls are TRBV27 and TRBJ2-2; possibly TRBD1 for D (5 bases). Trimming shortened V by 2 bases and J by 1 base, and 5 bases separated the two germline ends. This CDR3 spans 14 amino acids. Germline V gives CDR1 MNHEY, CDR2 SMNVEV (reference sequence).

The CDR3 spells CASSLGRGGNQPQHF. CDR3 coding DNA: TGTGCCAGCAGTTTAGGCAGGGGGGGCAATCAGCCCCAGCATTTT. The J gene is TRBJ1-5, the V gene TRBV28, with 7 nucleotides matching TRBD1. CDR1 is MDHEN and CDR2 is SYDVKM in the germline V gene. V was pared by 2 bases and J by 2 bases, with 3 bases of the junction left unmatched. CDR3 size: 15 residues.

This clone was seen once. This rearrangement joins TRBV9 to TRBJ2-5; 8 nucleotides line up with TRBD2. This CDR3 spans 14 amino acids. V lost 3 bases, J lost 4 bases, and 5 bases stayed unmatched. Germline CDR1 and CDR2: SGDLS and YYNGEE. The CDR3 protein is CASSAKGLGETQYF. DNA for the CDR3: TGTGCCAGCAGCGCGAAGGGACTAGGAGAGACCCAGTACTTC.

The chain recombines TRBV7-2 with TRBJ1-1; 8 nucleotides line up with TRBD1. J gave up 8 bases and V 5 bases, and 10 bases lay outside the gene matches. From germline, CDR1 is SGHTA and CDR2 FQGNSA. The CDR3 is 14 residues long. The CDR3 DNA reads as TGTGCCAGCAGCCCATATATCGGACAGGGAGAAGCTTTCTTT. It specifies CASSPYIGQGEAFF.

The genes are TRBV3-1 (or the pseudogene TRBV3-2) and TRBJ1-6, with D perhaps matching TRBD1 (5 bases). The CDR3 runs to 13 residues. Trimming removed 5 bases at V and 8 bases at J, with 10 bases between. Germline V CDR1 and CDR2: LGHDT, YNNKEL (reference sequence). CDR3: CASSFQGDSPLHF. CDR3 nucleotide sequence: TGTGCCAGCAGCTTTCAGGGTGATTCACCCCTCCACTTT.

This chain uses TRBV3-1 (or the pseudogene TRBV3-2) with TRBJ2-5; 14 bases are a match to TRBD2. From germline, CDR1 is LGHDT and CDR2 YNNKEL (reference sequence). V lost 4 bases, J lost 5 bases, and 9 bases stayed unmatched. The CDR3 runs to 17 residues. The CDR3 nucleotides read TGTGCCAGCAGCCTGGGACTAGCGGGAGCTTTTGGGGAGACCCAGTACTTC. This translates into CASSLGLAGAFGETQYF.

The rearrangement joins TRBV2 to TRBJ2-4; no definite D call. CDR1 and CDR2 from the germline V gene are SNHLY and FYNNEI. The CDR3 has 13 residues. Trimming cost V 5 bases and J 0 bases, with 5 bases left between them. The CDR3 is CASSLLAKNIQYF. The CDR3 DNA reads TGTGCCAGCAGTCTTTTAGCCAAAAACATTCAGTACTTC.

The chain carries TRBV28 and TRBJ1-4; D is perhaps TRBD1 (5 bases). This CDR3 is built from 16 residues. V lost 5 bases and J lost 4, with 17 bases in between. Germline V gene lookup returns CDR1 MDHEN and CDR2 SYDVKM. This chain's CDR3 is CASSVSSRDFNEKLFF. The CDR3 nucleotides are TGTGCCAGCAGTGTTAGTAGTAGGGACTTTAATGAAAAACTGTTTTTT.

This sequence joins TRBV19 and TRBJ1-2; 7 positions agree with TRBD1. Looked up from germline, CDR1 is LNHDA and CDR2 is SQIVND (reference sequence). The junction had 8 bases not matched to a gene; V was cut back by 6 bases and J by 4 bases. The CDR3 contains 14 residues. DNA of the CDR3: TGTGCCAGTAGAGAACCGGACAGGATCTATGGCTACACCTTC. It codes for CASREPDRIYGYTF.

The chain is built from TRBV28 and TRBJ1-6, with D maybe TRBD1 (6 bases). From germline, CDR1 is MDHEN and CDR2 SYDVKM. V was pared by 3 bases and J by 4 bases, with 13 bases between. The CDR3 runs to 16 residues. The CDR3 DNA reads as TGTGCCAGCAGTTTCGCAGGGGCCGTATATAATTCACCCCTCCACTTT. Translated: CASSFAGAVYNSPLHF. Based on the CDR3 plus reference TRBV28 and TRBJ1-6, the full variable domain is DVKVTQSSRYLVKRTGEKVFLECVQDMDHENMFWYRQDPGLGLRLIYFSYDVKMKEKGDIPEGYSVSREKKERFSLILESASTNQTSMYLCASSFAGAVYNSPLHFGNGTRLTVT.

CDR3 nucleotides: TGTGCCAGCAGAACGACTAGCCCAGCAGATACGCAGTATTTT. It specifies CASRTTSPADTQYF. The chain recombines TRBV2 with TRBJ2-3, with 7 bases identical to TRBD2. In germline, CDR1 is SNHLY, CDR2 FYNNEI. J lost 4 bases, V lost 6 bases, and 7 bases had no gene match. This CDR3 has 14 amino acids.